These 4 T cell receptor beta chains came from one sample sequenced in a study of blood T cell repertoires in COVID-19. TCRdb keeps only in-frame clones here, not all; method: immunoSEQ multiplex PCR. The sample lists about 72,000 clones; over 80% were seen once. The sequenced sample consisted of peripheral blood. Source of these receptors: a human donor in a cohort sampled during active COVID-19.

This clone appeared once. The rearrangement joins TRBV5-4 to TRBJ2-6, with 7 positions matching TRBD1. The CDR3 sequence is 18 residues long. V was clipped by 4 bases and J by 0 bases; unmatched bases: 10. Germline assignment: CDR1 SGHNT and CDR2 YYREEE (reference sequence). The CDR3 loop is CASSTGTARHSGANVLTF. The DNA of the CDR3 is TGTGCCAGCAGCACCGGGACAGCGAGACACTCTGGGGCCAACGTCCTGACTTTC.

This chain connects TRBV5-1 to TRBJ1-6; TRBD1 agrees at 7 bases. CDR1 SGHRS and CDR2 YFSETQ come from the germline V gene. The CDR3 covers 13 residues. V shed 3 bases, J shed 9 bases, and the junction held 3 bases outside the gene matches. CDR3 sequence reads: CASSSDRVSPLHF. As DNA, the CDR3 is TGCGCCAGCAGCTCCGACAGGGTTTCACCCCTCCACTTT.

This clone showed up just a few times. The CDR3 coding sequence is TGTGCAAGTCGCTTTCTTAGCGGAACGAACACCGGGGAGCTGTTTTTT. This translates into CASRFLSGTNTGELFF. The gene calls are TRBV12-2 and TRBJ2-2; the tabulated D call, TRBD2, remains unverified against the DNA. TRBV12-2 is a recognized pseudogene. This CDR3 is 16 amino acids long.

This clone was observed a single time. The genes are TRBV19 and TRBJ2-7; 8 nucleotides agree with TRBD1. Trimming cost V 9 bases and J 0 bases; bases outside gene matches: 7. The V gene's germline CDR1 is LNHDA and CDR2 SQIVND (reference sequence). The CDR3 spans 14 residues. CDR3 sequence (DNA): TGTGCCAGCGGACAGGGCCTAAACTCCTACGAGCAGTACTTC. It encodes CASGQGLNSYEQYF.